This TCR beta chain emerged from a study of early T cells in non-severe SARS-CoV-2 infection. Concerning this clonotype itself: What it recognizes is unknown.

Study-wide results and limits: Lookups in VDJdb leaned toward anti-spike CD8 responses and missed private and CD4 specificities.

Attachment of unique molecular identifiers to individual cDNA molecules was performed. MiXCR was run by TCRdb on the 5' RACE reads, yielding one entry per CDR3 protein. Of about 29,000 distinct CDR3 sequences in the sample, 4.5% were seen once. The sequence was collected from an adult who was a healthcare worker with PCR-confirmed SARS-CoV-2 infection or an uninfected control (not recorded which). The specimen sequenced was whole blood.

The CDR3 sequence: CASSPPPGTTDTQYF. DNA for the CDR3: TGTGCCAGCAGCCCCCCCCCGGGGACCACAGATACGCAGTATTTT. The chain couples TRBV5-5 to TRBJ2-3; the D gene could be TRBD1 or TRBD2 (5 bases each). The CDR3 runs to 15 residues. Germline CDR1 SGHKS, CDR2 YYEKEE (reference sequence). Trimming cost V 4 bases and J 2 bases, with 14 bases left between them.